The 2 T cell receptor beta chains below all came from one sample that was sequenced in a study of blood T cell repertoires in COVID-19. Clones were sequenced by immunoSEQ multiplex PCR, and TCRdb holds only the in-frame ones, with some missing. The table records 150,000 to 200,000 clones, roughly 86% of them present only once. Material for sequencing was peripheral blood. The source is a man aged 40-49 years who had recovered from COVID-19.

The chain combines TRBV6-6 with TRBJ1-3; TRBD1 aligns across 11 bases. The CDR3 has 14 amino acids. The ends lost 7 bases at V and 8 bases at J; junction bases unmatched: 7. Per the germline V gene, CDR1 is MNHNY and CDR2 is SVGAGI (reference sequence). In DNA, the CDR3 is TGTGCCAGCACCGAGGGACAGGGGGTTTACACCATATATTTT. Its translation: CASTEGQGVYTIYF.

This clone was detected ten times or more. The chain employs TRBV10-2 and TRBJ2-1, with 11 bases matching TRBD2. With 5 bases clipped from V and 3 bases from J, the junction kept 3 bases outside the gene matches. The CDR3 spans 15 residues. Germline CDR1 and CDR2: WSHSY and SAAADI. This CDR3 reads CASSPGTSGYNEQFF. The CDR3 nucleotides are TGCGCCAGCAGTCCCGGGACTAGCGGCTACAATGAGCAGTTCTTC.